The entry below gives a single T cell receptor beta chain sequence along with its context. No antigen is known for it. Time point meaning: cycle 4 day 1 (C4D1), after 6 weeks of nivolumab. Brentuximab vedotin exposure varied, and every patient relapsed after autologous stem cell transplantation. The data derive from a study of PD-1 blockade in classical Hodgkin lymphoma. Clones were sequenced by immunoSEQ multiplex PCR, and TCRdb holds only the in-frame ones, with some missing. Of roughly 20,000 clones in the sample, 76% were seen once. Study observations and caveats: In CD4+ cells, TCR diversity went up significantly by C4D1, but in CD8+ cells it did not. The authors have not defined what causes the repertoire differences, possibly disease activity or prior therapy.

CDR1 is MDHEN and CDR2 is SYDVKM in the germline V gene. The CDR3 totals 15 residues. The junction had 7 bases not matched to a gene; V was cut back by 4 bases and J by 4 bases. This chain joins TRBV28 and TRBJ2-5; 9 bases map to TRBD2. The starting material was peripheral blood mononuclear cells (PBMCs), obtained before the fourth cycle of nivolumab. This clonotype was obtained from a human donor with classical Hodgkin lymphoma. The CDR3 coding sequence is TGTGCCAGCAGTTCCCCGGCGGGGGGGCGAGAGACCCAGTACTTC. Translated: CASSSPAGGRETQYF. The full variable domain, rest sourced from reference TRBV28 and TRBJ2-5, is DVKVTQSSRYLVKRTGEKVFLECVQDMDHENMFWYRQDPGLGLRLIYFSYDVKMKEKGDIPEGYSVSREKKERFSLILESASTNQTSMYLCASSSPAGGRETQYFGPGTRLLVL.